This T cell receptor (beta chain) is drawn from a study of cytotoxic CD8 clonotypes in ibrutinib-treated CLL. Study outcomes and limitations: Few clonotypes were public, and these shrank or held steady under treatment. Clonality increased at ibrutinib response, then returned toward baseline at progression.

This clone was seen only once. Its antigen remains unknown. Method: immunoSEQ multiplex PCR; TCRdb's copy keeps in-frame clones and lacks some. This sample has fewer than 100,000 clones, with roughly 77% found just once. In germline, CDR1 is LNHDA, CDR2 SQIVND (reference sequence). This CDR3 spans 15 amino acids. V was clipped by 5 bases and J by 1 base, with 15 bases between them. The origin of this receptor is a human donor with chronic lymphocytic leukemia. The rearrangement links TRBV19 to TRBJ2-7, with D possibly TRBD2 on 7 matching bases. Sequencing was performed on PBMCs, taken after 12 months of ibrutinib treatment. The CDR3 reads CASSGGGLESYEQYF. CDR3 DNA sequence: TGTGCCAGTAGTGGGGGGGGCCTCGAATCCTACGAGCAGTACTTC.